The present T cell receptor beta chain was sequenced within a study of identical twins. One entry per CDR3 protein, called by TCRdb with MiXCR from the 5' RACE reads. Here the sample spans a few hundred thousand distinct CDR3 sequences, 6.5% being singletons. This CDR3 has 14 amino acids. The V end was cut by 2 bases, the J end by 5 bases, with 12 bases between. Germline V gives CDR1 MNHEY, CDR2 SVGAGI. The data were also submitted as part of a second study, on T cells expressing NK-cell markers.

V is TRBV6-5 and J is TRBJ2-5, with a weak D call TRBD2 (5 bases). The sequence was obtained from a woman aged 18-29 years in good health. The source material was CD8+ T cells sorted from blood. CDR3 in DNA: TGTGCCAGCAGTTACGACGGGGTGGGGGAGACCCAGTACTTC. Amino acids: CASSYDGVGETQYF.